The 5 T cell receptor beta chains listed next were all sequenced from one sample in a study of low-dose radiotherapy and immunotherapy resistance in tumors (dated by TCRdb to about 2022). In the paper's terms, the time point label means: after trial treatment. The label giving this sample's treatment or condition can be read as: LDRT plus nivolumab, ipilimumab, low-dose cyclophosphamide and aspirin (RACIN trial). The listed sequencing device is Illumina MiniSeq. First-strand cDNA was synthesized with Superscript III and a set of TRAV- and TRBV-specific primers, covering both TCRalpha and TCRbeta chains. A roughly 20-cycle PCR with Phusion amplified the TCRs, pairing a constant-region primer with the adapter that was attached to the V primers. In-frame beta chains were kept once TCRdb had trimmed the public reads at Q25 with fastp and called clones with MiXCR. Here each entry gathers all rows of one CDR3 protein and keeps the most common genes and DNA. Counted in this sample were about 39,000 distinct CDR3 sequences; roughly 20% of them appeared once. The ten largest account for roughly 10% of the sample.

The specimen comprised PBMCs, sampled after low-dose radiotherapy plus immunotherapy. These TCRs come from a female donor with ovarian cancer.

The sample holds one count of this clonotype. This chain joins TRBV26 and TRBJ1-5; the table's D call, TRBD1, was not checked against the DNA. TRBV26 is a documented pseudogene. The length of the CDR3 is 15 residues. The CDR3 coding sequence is TGTGCCAGCTCTAGAGGACAGGGTGGCAATCAGCCCCAGCATTTT. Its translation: CASSRGQGGNQPQHF.

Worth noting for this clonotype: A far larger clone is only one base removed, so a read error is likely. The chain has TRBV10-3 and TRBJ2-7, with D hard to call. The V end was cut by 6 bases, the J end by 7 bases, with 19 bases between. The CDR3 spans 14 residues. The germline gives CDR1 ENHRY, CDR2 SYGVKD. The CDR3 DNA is TGTGCCATCAGGCCGGCAGAACGAAACGGTGAGCAGTACTTC. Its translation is CAIRPAERNGEQYF.

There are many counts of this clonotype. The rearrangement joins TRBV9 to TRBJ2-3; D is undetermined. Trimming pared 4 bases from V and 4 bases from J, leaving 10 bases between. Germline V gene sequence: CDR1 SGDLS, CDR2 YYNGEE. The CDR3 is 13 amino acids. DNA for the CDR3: TGTGCCAGCAGCCCCAACTCGGCAGATACGCAGTATTTT. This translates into CASSPNSADTQYF.

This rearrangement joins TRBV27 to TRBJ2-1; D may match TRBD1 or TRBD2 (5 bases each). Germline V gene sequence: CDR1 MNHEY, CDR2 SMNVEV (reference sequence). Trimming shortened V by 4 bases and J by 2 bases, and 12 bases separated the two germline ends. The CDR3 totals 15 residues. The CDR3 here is CASSSIRDAYNEQFF. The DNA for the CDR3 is TGTGCCAGCAGTTCTATACGGGACGCCTACAATGAGCAGTTCTTC.

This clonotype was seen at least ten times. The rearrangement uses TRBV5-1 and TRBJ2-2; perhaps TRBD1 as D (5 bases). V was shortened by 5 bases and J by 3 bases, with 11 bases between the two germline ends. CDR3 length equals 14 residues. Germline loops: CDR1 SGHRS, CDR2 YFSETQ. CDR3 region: CASRQGPDTGELFF. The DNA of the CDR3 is TGCGCCAGCAGGCAGGGCCCGGACACCGGGGAGCTGTTTTTT.